The 26 T cell receptor beta chains below come from one sample, sequenced in a study of graft-versus-host responses after intestinal transplantation. Graft material was processed, releasing intraepithelial and lamina propria lymphocytes. Method: immunoSEQ multiplex PCR; TCRdb's copy keeps in-frame clones and lacks some. The sample carries tens of thousands of clones, under 90% recorded once. The sequenced sample was ileum tissue, obtained 350 to 400 days after transplant. The source of these receptors is a human patient who received an intestinal transplant, so some T cells may come from the graft donor.

V and J are TRBV29-1 and TRBJ2-3; 11 positions match TRBD2. Germline trimming cut 6 bases from V and 6 bases from J; bases unmatched to any gene: 8. The CDR3 sequence is 14 residues long. CDR1 and CDR2 (germline): SQVTM, ANQGSEA. CDR3 nucleotides: TGCAGCGTCACTAGCGGGGGCCCTTTGGATACGCAGTATTTT. Translation gives CSVTSGGPLDTQYF.

The rearrangement links TRBV28 to TRBJ2-7; maybe TRBD1 (5 bases). Trimming took off 1 base at V and 10 bases at J, with 8 bases between the two ends. This CDR3 region has 11 residues. Germline loops: CDR1 MDHEN, CDR2 SYDVKM. This chain's CDR3 is CASSLSQGQYF. The CDR3 region has the DNA TGTGCCAGCAGTTTATCGCAGGGACAGTACTTC.

The gene calls are TRBV29-1 and TRBJ2-7; 10 bases match TRBD2. This CDR3 has 14 residues. Germline trimming cut 5 bases from V and 4 bases from J; bases unmatched to any gene: 8. CDR1 is SQVTM, CDR2 ANQGSEA, per germline. CDR3 region: CSVIGGTSAYEQYF. The CDR3 DNA reads as TGCAGCGTTATAGGAGGGACTAGCGCATACGAGCAGTACTTC.

This chain joins TRBV5-1 and TRBJ2-7; 13 nucleotides match TRBD2. Germline V gene sequence: CDR1 SGHRS, CDR2 YFSETQ. V trimming: 7 bases; J trimming: 2 bases; junction bases outside the gene matches: 12. The CDR3 is 17 amino acids. The CDR3 coding sequence is TGCGCCAGCGGTTCATCCGGGACTAGCGGGACCCCCTACGAGCAGTACTTC. Translating it yields CASGSSGTSGTPYEQYF.

This clone was recorded a few times. Other DNA sequences within the sample encode an identical CDR3. The rearrangement links TRBV4-1 to TRBJ2-7; D remains unclear. CDR3 length equals 11 residues. Trimming left V 3 bases short and J 7 bases short, with 7 bases between. The germline gives CDR1 MGHRA, CDR2 YSYEKL. In DNA form, the CDR3 reads TGCGCCAGCAGCCATTTGCATGAGCAGTACTTC. It codes for CASSHLHEQYF.

The V call is TRBV29-1, the J call TRBJ2-7, with 8 bases matching TRBD1. This CDR3 has 16 amino acids. Germline V gene data show CDR1 as SQVTM and CDR2 as ANQGSEA. V lost 4 bases to trimming and J lost 3 bases; unmatched junction nucleotides: 14. CDR3 nucleotides: TGCAGCGTTGTCCCCCTTCCGGCAGGGGGCCTCTACGAGCAGTACTTC. Translating gives CSVVPLPAGGLYEQYF.

The chain combines TRBV1 with TRBJ2-4; no DNA check was done on the table's D call, TRBD2. TRBV1 is listed as a pseudogene. This CDR3 is 22 amino acids long. CDR3: CTSSQDLWEAGALHGAKNIQYF. DNA of the CDR3: TGCACCAGCAGCCAAGATTTATGGGAAGCGGGGGCTCTCCACGGAGCCAAAAACATTCAGTACTTC.

V and J are TRBV9 and TRBJ1-5, with D possibly being TRBD1 (5 bases). This CDR3 spans 15 amino acids. Germline V gene lookup returns CDR1 SGDLS and CDR2 YYNGEE. V lost 3 bases and J 1 base, leaving 11 bases between the germline ends. The CDR3 region is CASSARDVSNQPQHF. CDR3 nucleotides: TGTGCCAGCAGCGCCAGGGATGTGAGCAATCAGCCCCAGCATTTT.

The chain couples TRBV29-1 to TRBJ1-2; D uncertain. V was clipped by 3 bases and J by 5 bases, with 13 bases between them. Per the germline V gene, CDR1 is SQVTM and CDR2 is ANQGSEA. CDR3 length equals 13 residues. CDR3 sequence (DNA): TGCAGCGTTGAGGGTCCCACCAATTATGGCTACACCTTC. Protein: CSVEGPTNYGYTF.

V and J are TRBV7-9 and TRBJ2-5, with a possible D match to TRBD2 (7 bases). Trimming pared 4 bases from V and 5 bases from J, leaving 11 bases between. Germline V gene data show CDR1 as SEHNR and CDR2 as FQNEAQ (reference sequence). This CDR3 region has 13 residues. CDR3 amino acids: CASSWGGGETQYF. CDR3 sequence (DNA): TGTGCCAGCAGCTGGGGCGGGGGCGAGACCCAGTACTTC.

J is TRBJ2-1 and V is TRBV9; 9 bases map to TRBD1. Germline CDR1 SGDLS, CDR2 YYNGEE. J gave up 0 bases and V 4 bases, and 5 bases lay outside the gene matches. CDR3 length: 16 residues. The CDR3 DNA sequence: TGTGCCAGCAGCCCCGACAGGGGGGGCTCCTACAATGAGCAGTTCTTC. It codes for CASSPDRGGSYNEQFF.

This chain links TRBV6-1 with TRBJ2-1; D is undetermined. V lost 1 base to trimming and J lost 5 bases, with 12 bases between them. Germline V lookup: CDR1 MNHNS, CDR2 SASEGT. This CDR3 has 15 amino acids. CDR3 nucleotides: TGTGCCAGCAGTGAAGGACGGGTCGGCAACAATGAGCAGTTCTTC. Translated, it gives CASSEGRVGNNEQFF.

This clone is medium-sized in the sample. Other nucleotide sequences in the sample specify the same CDR3. The J gene is TRBJ1-4, the V gene TRBV9; TRBD1 matches 7 bases. Germline V gene sequence: CDR1 SGDLS, CDR2 YYNGEE. This CDR3 contains 15 residues. With V trimmed by 4 bases and J by 4 bases, 7 bases remained unmatched. CDR3 protein: CASSPRQGGNEKLFF. DNA of the CDR3: TGTGCCAGCAGCCCCAGACAGGGAGGTAATGAAAAACTGTTTTTT.

This clone was counted a few times. The chain recombines TRBV6-1 with TRBJ1-2; 7 bases map to TRBD1. V trimming: 4 bases; J trimming: 7 bases; junction bases outside the gene matches: 9. In germline, CDR1 is MNHNS, CDR2 SASEGT. The CDR3 spans 14 residues. This CDR3 reads CASSVRQGDGGYTF. CDR3 sequence (DNA): TGTGCCAGCAGTGTTCGCCAGGGGGACGGTGGCTACACCTTC.

With respect to this clone: The junction shows a germline mismatch at one end, possibly a read error. The J gene is TRBJ2-7, the V gene TRBV6-1; 7 nucleotides line up with TRBD1. The V gene's germline CDR1 is MNHNS and CDR2 SASEGT. The CDR3 loop spans 13 amino acids. As DNA, the CDR3 is TGTGCCAGCAGCGAAGGGGGCTTCTTCGAGCAGTACTTC. As protein: CASSEGGFFEQYF.

The J gene is TRBJ2-5, the V gene TRBV7-2, with D perhaps given as TRBD1 or TRBD2 (6 bases each). Per germline, CDR1 SGHTA and CDR2 FQGNSA. The CDR3 covers 15 residues. Trimming took 1 base from V and 1 from J, leaving 10 bases between them. The CDR3 DNA sequence: TGTGCCAGCAGCTTAGATGGGGGGCTCCAAGAGACCCAGTACTTC. Translating it yields CASSLDGGLQETQYF. Complete variable domain (other parts from reference TRBV7-2 and TRBJ2-5): GAGVSQSPSNKVTEKGKDVELRCDPISGHTALYWYRQSLGQGLEFLIYFQGNSAPDKSGLPSDRFSAERTGGSVSTLTIQRTQQEDSAVYLCASSLDGGLQETQYFGPGTRLLVL.

This chain joins TRBV5-1 and TRBJ1-1, with a weak D call TRBD1 (6 bases). V lost 1 base and J lost 0, with 13 bases in between. The CDR3 loop spans 16 amino acids. In germline, CDR1 is SGHRS, CDR2 YFSETQ. The DNA for the CDR3 is TGCGCCAGCAGCTTGCGATCAGGGGCCATGAACACTGAAGCTTTCTTT. This sequence encodes CASSLRSGAMNTEAFF.

The chain joins TRBV15 to TRBJ2-7, with a tentative D call TRBD1 (5 bases). Germline CDR1 LNHNV, CDR2 YYDKDF (reference sequence). V was shortened by 5 bases and J by 3 bases, with 11 bases between the two germline ends. The CDR3 sequence is 13 residues long. The chain's CDR3 is CATSGALDYEQYF. The CDR3 DNA reads TGTGCCACCAGCGGGGCGCTAGACTACGAGCAGTACTTC.

This chain uses TRBV2 with TRBJ2-3; D call uncertain. Germline CDR1 is SNHLY and CDR2 is FYNNEI. This CDR3 has 14 residues. The germline V and J ends were trimmed by 4 bases and 6 bases, with 14 bases remaining between them. The CDR3 sequence is CASSATCPPDTQYF. The DNA of the CDR3 is TGTGCCAGCAGTGCTACCTGCCCCCCGGATACGCAGTATTTT.

The chain uses TRBV27 and TRBJ2-5, with no clear D. This CDR3 has 12 amino acids. V dropped 0 bases and J dropped 5 bases, with 4 bases sitting between them. From germline, CDR1 is MNHEY and CDR2 SMNVEV (reference sequence). The CDR3 DNA reads TGTGCCAGCAGTTTATCATGGGAGACCCAGTACTTC. Residues: CASSLSWETQYF.

The rearrangement uses TRBV7-2 and TRBJ2-7; no firm D call. The CDR3 sequence is 13 residues long. The V end was cut by 0 bases, the J end by 5 bases, with 8 bases between. CDR1 is SGHTA and CDR2 is FQGNSA in the germline V gene. CDR3 coding DNA: TGTGCCAGCAGCTTAGCGCTGGCCGACGAGCAGTACTTC. This gives the protein CASSLALADEQYF.

The rearrangement links TRBV29-1 to TRBJ1-2; tentative D call: TRBD1 (6 bases). This CDR3 has 13 amino acids. Trimming stripped 3 bases from V and 3 bases from J, with 11 bases between. Germline CDR1 reads SQVTM; CDR2 reads ANQGSEA. CDR3 in DNA: TGCAGCGTTGACGGGGGGGCCCACTATGGCTACACCTTC. This sequence encodes CSVDGGAHYGYTF.

This clone occurred a few times. The chain recombines TRBV18 with TRBJ1-4, with TRBD1 as a possible D gene (6 bases). V lost 6 bases to trimming and J lost 8 bases, with 13 bases between them. CDR1 is KGHSH, CDR2 LQKENI, per germline. The CDR3 spans 13 residues. This chain's CDR3 is CASSEQGGEKLFF. The CDR3 region has the DNA TGTGCCAGCTCGGAACAGGGCGGAGAAAAACTGTTTTTT.

V gene TRBV6-1 combines with J gene TRBJ2-3, with a weak D call TRBD2 (7 bases). This CDR3 contains 11 residues. V was pared by 8 bases and J by 9 bases, with 12 bases between. Germline-derived CDR1 and CDR2 are MNHNS and SASEGT. The CDR3 loop is CASGGGGTQYF. The DNA of the CDR3 is TGTGCCAGCGGGGGAGGGGGGACGCAGTATTTT.

This clone has a handful of counts. This sequence joins TRBV7-9 and TRBJ1-2; tentatively, D is TRBD1 (6 bases). Between the trimmed V and J ends, which lost 5 bases and 3 bases, there was a span of 10 bases. CDR3 size: 13 residues. Germline loops: CDR1 SEHNR, CDR2 FQNEAQ (reference sequence). The CDR3 bases are TGTGCCAGCAGCAGGGGGGGAGACTATGGCTACACCTTC. This gives the protein CASSRGGDYGYTF.

The CDR3 DNA reads as TGCGCCAGCAGCCAAGAGTCCAATCAGCCCCAGCATTTT. It codes for CASSQESNQPQHF. The chain combines TRBV4-1 with TRBJ1-5; D gene unclear. CDR3 length: 13 amino acids. Trimming took off 0 bases at V and 3 bases at J, with 3 bases between the two ends. Germline CDR1 is MGHRA and CDR2 is YSYEKL.